This is a list of T cell receptor beta chains from one sample in a study of blood T cell repertoires in COVID-19. Sequenced by immunoSEQ multiplex PCR; TCRdb stores in-frame clones only, minus some. The data show fewer than 200,000 clones, with around 77% seen just once and 6.5% held by the top ten. The source material was peripheral blood. These receptors all come from a man aged 65 to 79 with active or convalescent COVID-19. Each CDR3 is given with its conserved first and last residue. The D gene is left open where the match is weak.

J: TRBJ2-1; V: TRBV4-1; D: TRBD1; CDR3: CASSQVLQGSYNEQFF
J: TRBJ1-4; V: TRBV7-9; D: TRBD1; CDR3: CATQILGTEDLATNEKLFF
J: TRBJ2-2; V: TRBV7-9; D: TRBD2; CDR3: CASSSLTSGGANTGELFF
J: TRBJ2-3; V: TRBV2; D: TRBD2; CDR3: CASSGLAGGTDTQYF
J: TRBJ1-6; V: TRBV23-1; D: TRBD1; CDR3: CASSRSRDRPNSPLHF
J: TRBJ1-1; V: TRBV5-1; D: NA; CDR3: CASSLTGSNTEAFF
J: TRBJ1-6; V: TRBV6-2/TRBV6-3; D: NA; CDR3: CASSYGRGNSPLHF
J: TRBJ1-3; V: TRBV7-9; D: NA; CDR3: CASRPAPDSSGNTIYF
J: TRBJ2-5; V: TRBV9; D: NA; CDR3: CASSPRGIVQETQYF
J: TRBJ1-6; V: TRBV7-6; D: TRBD1; CDR3: CASSLTGRAYNSPLHF
J: TRBJ1-1; V: TRBV5-1; D: TRBD1; CDR3: CASSERQGNTEAFF
J: TRBJ2-2; V: TRBV5-1; D: TRBD2; CDR3: CASSPTSGDGGELFF
J: TRBJ1-2; V: TRBV5-1; D: TRBD1; CDR3: CASSGGTGAIYGYTF
J: TRBJ1-2; V: TRBV9; D: NA; CDR3: CASSVAEGVGGYTF
J: TRBJ1-1; V: TRBV21-1; D: NA; CDR3: CASSKGGGGGDEAFF
J: TRBJ2-1; V: TRBV7-9; D: NA; CDR3: CASSLENEQFF
J: TRBJ1-5; V: TRBV12-3/TRBV12-4; D: NA; CDR3: CASSPGPQPQHF
J: TRBJ1-2; V: TRBV4-1; D: NA; CDR3: CASSQGGDNTVYGYTF
J: TRBJ2-2; V: TRBV19; D: NA; CDR3: CASSIGAGIGTGELFF
J: TRBJ2-7; V: TRBV30; D: TRBD1; CDR3: CAWKRDRGPYEQYF
J: TRBJ1-2; V: TRBV25-1; D: NA; CDR3: CASSHRAVLYGYTF
J: TRBJ2-6; V: TRBV7-2; D: NA; CDR3: CASSLSSGANVLTF
J: TRBJ1-2; V: TRBV3-1/TRBV3-2; D: NA; CDR3: CASSREGVNYGYTF
J: TRBJ1-2; V: TRBV5-1; D: TRBD1; CDR3: CASSSTGQGSYGYTF
J: TRBJ2-3; V: TRBV6-2/TRBV6-3; D: NA; CDR3: CASSYRRDTQYF
J: TRBJ1-5; V: TRBV30; D: NA; CDR3: CAWSVTANQPQHF
J: TRBJ1-2; V: TRBV30; D: TRBD1; CDR3: CAWSENRGLYGYTF
J: TRBJ2-2; V: TRBV19; D: TRBD2; CDR3: CASRTSGGTGELFF
J: TRBJ1-2; V: TRBV29-1; D: NA; CDR3: CSVAMGSGYTF
J: TRBJ2-7; V: TRBV19; D: TRBD1; CDR3: CASSIGTGAEQYF
J: TRBJ1-1; V: TRBV19; D: NA; CDR3: CASSTRPTPDTEAFF
J: TRBJ2-7; V: TRBV7-8; D: TRBD1; CDR3: CASSLEQGGQYF
J: TRBJ2-3; V: TRBV5-1; D: TRBD1; CDR3: CASSLGQGGTDTQYF
J: TRBJ2-5; V: TRBV2; D: NA; CDR3: CASSQIQGTETQYF
J: TRBJ2-1; V: TRBV6-2/TRBV6-3; D: TRBD2; CDR3: CASSYYLAGWPGEQFF
J: TRBJ1-2; V: TRBV5-4; D: TRBD1; CDR3: CASSLPGQVDYGYTF
J: TRBJ1-5; V: TRBV6-5; D: NA; CDR3: CASSLTGNSNQPQHF
J: TRBJ2-5; V: TRBV5-5; D: TRBD1; CDR3: CASSPGGGETQYF
J: TRBJ1-2; V: TRBV4-1; D: NA; CDR3: CASSQDIFGALYYGYTF
J: TRBJ1-4; V: TRBV7-9; D: TRBD1; CDR3: CASSFGQGRLGREKLFF
J: TRBJ2-3; V: TRBV5-1; D: TRBD1; CDR3: CASSPGQGVTDTQYF
J: TRBJ2-1; V: TRBV10-2; D: TRBD1; CDR3: CASSKGQGLGPFF
J: TRBJ1-2; V: TRBV4-3; D: NA; CDR3: CASSQDRTVNYGYTF
J: TRBJ2-3; V: TRBV5-1; D: TRBD2; CDR3: CASSREGRQGDTDTQYF
J: TRBJ1-2; V: TRBV9; D: NA; CDR3: CASSETGQSNYGYTF
J: TRBJ2-1; V: TRBV6-5; D: NA; CDR3: CASSYSGSSYNEQFF
J: TRBJ2-1; V: TRBV25-1; D: TRBD2; CDR3: CASSVGGLAGHNEQFF
J: TRBJ2-7; V: TRBV6-6; D: TRBD1; CDR3: CASRTGQRHYEQYF
J: TRBJ1-1; V: TRBV11-2; D: TRBD1; CDR3: CASSLRGQGAPGTEAFF
J: TRBJ2-2; V: TRBV3-1/TRBV3-2; D: TRBD2; CDR3: CASSQVSGGPGELFF
J: TRBJ2-5; V: TRBV5-1; D: NA; CDR3: CASSYPRERGETQYF
J: TRBJ1-2; V: TRBV30; D: NA; CDR3: CAWGRDNYGYTF
J: TRBJ2-1; V: TRBV7-2; D: TRBD2; CDR3: CASSLRSGREVGEQFF
J: TRBJ2-1; V: TRBV6-6; D: NA; CDR3: CASSSPGSNEQFF
J: TRBJ2-2; V: TRBV30; D: TRBD2; CDR3: CAGSLSGSFLFGELFF
J: TRBJ1-6; V: TRBV6-5; D: TRBD1; CDR3: CASSDRVRFNSPLHF
J: TRBJ1-1; V: TRBV10-3; D: TRBD1; CDR3: CAIAGTGDSEAFF